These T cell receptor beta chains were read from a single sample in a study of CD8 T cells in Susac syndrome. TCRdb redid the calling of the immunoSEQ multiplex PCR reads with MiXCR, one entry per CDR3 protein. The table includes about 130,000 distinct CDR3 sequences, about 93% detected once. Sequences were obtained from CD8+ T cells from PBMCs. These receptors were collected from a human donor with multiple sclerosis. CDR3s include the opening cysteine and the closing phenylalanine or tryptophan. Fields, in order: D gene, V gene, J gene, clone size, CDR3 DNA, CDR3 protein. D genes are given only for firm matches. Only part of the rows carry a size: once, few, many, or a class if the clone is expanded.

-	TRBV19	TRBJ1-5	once	TGTGCCAGTAGGATCAGGGATAGCAATCAGCCCCAGCATTTT	CASRIRDSNQPQHF
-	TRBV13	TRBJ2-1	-	TGTGCCAGCAGCACCTCTGGGGAGCGAGATGAGCAGTTCTTC	CASSTSGERDEQFF
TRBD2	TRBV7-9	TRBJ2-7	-	TGTGCCAGCAGCGCCCTGACTAGCGGGAGCTCCTACGAGCAGTACTTC	CASSALTSGSSYEQYF
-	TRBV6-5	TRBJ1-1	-	TGTGCCAGCAGTTACGCGGGCGGCTTGAACACTGAAGCTTTCTTT	CASSYAGGLNTEAFF
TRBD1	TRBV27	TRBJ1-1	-	TGTGCCAGCAGCCCGACAGGGGGGCGAACTGAAGCTTTCTTT	CASSPTGGRTEAFF
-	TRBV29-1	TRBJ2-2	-	TGCAGCGTTCGACTAAACACCGGGGAGCTGTTTTTT	CSVRLNTGELFF
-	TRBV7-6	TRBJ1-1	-	TGTGCCAGCAGCTTAGAGGCAGGGGTAGCTTTCTTT	CASSLEAGVAFF
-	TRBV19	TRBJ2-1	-	TGTGCCAGTAGTATAGACACAGAGAACAATGAGCAGTTCTTC	CASSIDTENNEQFF
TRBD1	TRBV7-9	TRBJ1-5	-	TGTGCCAGCAGCGGGACAGGCAATCAGCCCCAGCATTTT	CASSGTGNQPQHF
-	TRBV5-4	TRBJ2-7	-	TGTGCCAGCAGCCTTCGTGAGCGGGCCTACGAGCAGTACTTC	CASSLRERAYEQYF
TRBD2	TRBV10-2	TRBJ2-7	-	TGCGCCAGCAGCGCGGGGGGCGAGCAGTACTTC	CASSAGGEQYF
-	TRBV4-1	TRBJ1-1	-	TGCGCCAGCAGCCAAGAAGGGGCGGTTACTGAAGCTTTCTTT	CASSQEGAVTEAFF
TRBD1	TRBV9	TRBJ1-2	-	TGTGCCAGCAGCCCTGGGGACAGTTCCTCTTGGGGCTACACCTTC	CASSPGDSSSWGYTF
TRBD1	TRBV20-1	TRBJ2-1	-	TGCAGTGCCCCTATGGGGACAGGGTATGCCTATGAGCAGTTCTTC	CSAPMGTGYAYEQFF
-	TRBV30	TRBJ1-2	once	TGTGCCTGGAGTGTGGGGGCCTCCCCCTATGGCTACACCTTC	CAWSVGASPYGYTF
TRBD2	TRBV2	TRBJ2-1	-	TGTGCCAGCAAAATAGCGGGAGAACACAATGAGCAGTTCTTC	CASKIAGEHNEQFF
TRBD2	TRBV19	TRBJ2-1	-	TGTGCCAGTAACTCAGCGGGGGGGATGGATGAGCAGTTCTTC	CASNSAGGMDEQFF
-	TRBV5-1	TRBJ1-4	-	TGCGCCAGCAGCTTTCGGGGGATAAATGAAAAACTGTTTTTT	CASSFRGINEKLFF
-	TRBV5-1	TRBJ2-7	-	TGCGCCAGCAGCTACGGACCGGGAACCTACGAGCAGTACTTC	CASSYGPGTYEQYF
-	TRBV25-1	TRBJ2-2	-	TGTGCCAGCAGTGAATACAGCCCAGGCGGGGAGCTGTTTTTT	CASSEYSPGGELFF
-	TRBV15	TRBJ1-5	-	TGTGCCACCTCCGCAGGGATGAGCAATCAGCCCCAGCATTTT	CATSAGMSNQPQHF
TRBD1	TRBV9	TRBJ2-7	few	TGTGCCAGCAGCGTAGGATCAGGGGGCAGCTTTTACGAGCAGTACTTC	CASSVGSGGSFYEQYF
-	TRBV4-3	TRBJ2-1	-	TGCGCCAGCAGCCAAATCGGCGGAGGGGCCTACAATGAGCAGTTCTTC	CASSQIGGGAYNEQFF
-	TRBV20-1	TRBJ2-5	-	TGCAGTGCCGCCAAGCAAGAGTTAGAGACCCAGTACTTC	CSAAKQELETQYF
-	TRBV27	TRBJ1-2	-	TGTGCCAGCAAAAATGGCTACACCTTC	CASKNGYTF
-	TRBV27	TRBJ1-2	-	TGTGCCAGCAGTTTAACCCCCTACTATGGCTACACCTTC	CASSLTPYYGYTF
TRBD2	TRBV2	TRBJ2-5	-	TGTGCCAGCAGTGAAGTCACCTTTAGCGGGAGGGCGGAGACCCAGTACTTC	CASSEVTFSGRAETQYF
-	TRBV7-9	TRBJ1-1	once	TGTGCCAGCAGCTCCCTAGGCAACACTGAAGCTTTCTTT	CASSSLGNTEAFF
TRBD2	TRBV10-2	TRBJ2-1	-	TGCGCCAGCAGTCTAGCGGGCCGAGTCGATGAGCAGTTCTTC	CASSLAGRVDEQFF
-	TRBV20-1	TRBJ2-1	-	TGCAGTGCTAACGACGGGAGCTCCTACAATGAGCAGTTCTTC	CSANDGSSYNEQFF
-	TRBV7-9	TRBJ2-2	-	TGTGCCAGCAGCTTCGGTCCCGGGGAGCTGTTTTTT	CASSFGPGELFF